One sample yielded the 14 T cell receptor beta chains listed below, sequenced in a study of blood T cells in healthy people across ages (dated by TCRdb to the mid-2010s). Libraries were built with 5' RACE. Sequencing relied on an Illumina HiSeq 2500. The second PCR ran for roughly 6 to 11 cycles and used a J-beta primer mix along with a sample-barcoded 5' primer. TCRdb trimmed the raw reads at Q25, called clones with MiXCR and kept productive beta chains. Entries that share a CDR3 protein sequence are merged under the most common genes and DNA. The sample table lists hundreds of thousands of distinct CDR3 sequences, less than 45% of them with a count of one. The ten largest clones represent about 30% of the sample. Sequencing was carried out using blood. These receptors originate from a man of 80 years or more in good health.

The rearrangement joins TRBV11-1 to TRBJ2-7, with D unclear. V was shortened by 4 bases and J by 0 bases, with 25 bases between the two germline ends. Germline V lookup: CDR1 SGHAT, CDR2 FQDESV (reference sequence). The length of the CDR3 is 19 residues. CDR3 in DNA: TGTGCCAGCAGCTACGGGCAAAGTACAAGCAGGCGGAACTCCTACGAGCAGTACTTC. This encodes CASSYGQSTSRRNSYEQYF.

This chain connects TRBV20-1 to TRBJ2-1, with TRBD2 matching over 7 bases. The DNA end is a closer match to TRBJ2-7, so the J assignment may be wrong. The germline V gene has CDR1 DFQATT and CDR2 SNEGSKA (reference sequence). The CDR3 runs to 12 residues. The CDR3 here is CRAGRSYNEQYF. The CDR3 DNA reads as TGCAGAGCGGGACGCTCCTACAATGAGCAGTACTTC.

This clonotype was seen only once. The gene calls are TRBV6-1 and TRBJ2-3, with D perhaps TRBD2 (6 bases). V dropped 7 bases and J dropped 6 bases, with 14 bases sitting between them. CDR1 and CDR2 (germline): MNHNS, SASEGT. This CDR3 spans 13 amino acids. The CDR3 DNA is TGTGCCAGCAAGGGAAGTCGGGGGGATACGCAGTATTTT. Amino acid sequence: CASKGSRGDTQYF.

This clonotype was counted at least ten times. One end of the junction does not line up with germline, which may come from a read error. The chain uses TRBV5-1 and TRBJ2-2; 14 nucleotides line up with TRBD2. Germline V lookup: CDR1 SGHRS, CDR2 YFSETQ. The CDR3 contains 19 residues. CDR3 coding DNA: TGCGCCAGCAGCTCGCAGACTAGCGGGAGGGCTACGAACATCGGGGAGCTGTTTTTT. Protein sequence: CASSSQTSGRATNIGELFF.

This chain links TRBV7-2 with TRBJ1-5; the D gene is possibly TRBD1 (6 bases). The CDR3 runs 16 residues. CDR1 SGHTA and CDR2 FQGNSA come from the germline V gene. Trimming removed 6 bases at V and 5 bases at J, with 20 bases between. CDR3 amino acids: CASSRLVTTGHQPQHF. DNA of the CDR3: TGTGCCAGCAGTAGGCTGGTGACCACAGGGCATCAGCCCCAGCATTTT.

The chain joins TRBV28 to TRBJ2-7; TRBD2 aligns across 9 bases. Germline V gene data show CDR1 as MDHEN and CDR2 as SYDVKM. CDR3 length: 15 amino acids. J gave up 0 bases and V 6 bases, and 6 bases lay outside the gene matches. CDR3 DNA sequence: TGTGCCAGCAGGGACGCTAGCGGGATCTCCTACGAGCAGTACTTC. The encoded protein is CASRDASGISYEQYF.

The chain employs TRBV6-2 or TRBV6-3 and TRBJ2-5; tentatively, D is TRBD1 or TRBD2 (5 bases each). V was pared by 2 bases and J by 10 bases, with 11 bases between. The germline V gene has CDR1 MNHEY and CDR2 SVGEGT. The CDR3 contains 12 residues. CDR3: CASSYQGRVQYF. The CDR3 DNA reads TGTGCCAGCAGTTACCAGGGACGGGTCCAGTACTTC.

This clonotype has only a few counts. This chain connects TRBV10-3 to TRBJ2-5, with 9 bases aligning to TRBD2. The CDR3 is 16 residues long. After removal of 0 bases from V and 2 bases from J, the junction contained 4 bases not matched to a gene. Germline-derived CDR1 and CDR2 are ENHRY and SYGVKD. The CDR3 nucleotides are TGTGCCATCAGTGAGTCTGCGGGAGGGCTTCAAGAGACCCAGTACTTC. Translating gives CAISESAGGLQETQYF.

The J gene is TRBJ2-3, the V gene TRBV6-1; 9 bases map to TRBD2. Germline lookup yields CDR1 MNHNS and CDR2 SASEGT. The CDR3 contains 18 residues. V was clipped by 7 bases and J by 4 bases; unmatched bases: 18. CDR3 in amino acids: CASTTGWGFSGSPDTQYF. CDR3 bases: TGTGCCAGCACGACAGGGTGGGGGTTTAGCGGGAGTCCAGATACGCAGTATTTT.

CDR3 sequence reads: CSVSASQSSYEQYF. CDR3 DNA sequence: TGCAGCGTTTCCGCGAGCCAGAGCTCCTACGAGCAGTACTTC. The chain couples TRBV29-1 to TRBJ2-7; D is uncertain. The length of the CDR3 is 14 residues. The V end lost 5 bases, the J end lost 0 bases, and 14 bases lay between the germline ends. Germline V gene data show CDR1 as SQVTM and CDR2 as ANQGSEA.

This clonotype was recorded a few times. V usage is TRBV5-4 and J usage is TRBJ2-1; weak D call: TRBD2 (6 bases). V was pared by 2 bases and J by 7 bases, with 16 bases between. Germline values: CDR1 SGHNT, CDR2 YYREEE (reference sequence). The CDR3 has 15 amino acids. The CDR3 nucleotides read TGTGCCAGCAGCTTCACTAGCTCCTCAGGGAATGAGCAGTTCTTC. It yields the protein CASSFTSSSGNEQFF.

As to this clonotype: One junction end disagrees with the germline gene, perhaps due to a read error. The chain carries TRBV2 and TRBJ2-5, with D tentatively TRBD2 (5 bases). The CDR3 loop spans 13 amino acids. CDR1 and CDR2 (germline): SNHLY, FYNNEI. CDR3: CASGRAGYNEQYF. CDR3 in DNA: TGCGCCAGCGGAAGGGCGGGTTACAATGAGCAGTACTTC.

This chain joins TRBV20-1 and TRBJ2-3; possibly TRBD1 for D (5 bases). CDR3 length equals 17 residues. The ends were cut back, 0 bases at V and 1 base at J, with 17 bases in the middle. Germline V gives CDR1 DFQATT, CDR2 SNEGSKA (reference sequence). As DNA, the CDR3 is TGCAGTGCTAGAGACAGGTTAGGGGCTCATCGCACAGATACGCAGTATTTT. This codes for CSARDRLGAHRTDTQYF.

The rearrangement joins TRBV18 to TRBJ2-3; D may match TRBD1 or TRBD2 (5 bases each). The germline V and J ends were trimmed by 3 bases and 2 bases, with 21 bases remaining between them. Germline CDR1 KGHSH, CDR2 LQKENI. The CDR3 loop spans 18 amino acids. The CDR3 reads CASSPRGIREYDTDTQYF. DNA of the CDR3: TGTGCCAGCTCACCCCGCGGAATCAGGGAGTACGACACAGATACGCAGTATTTT.